This entry lists 6 T cell receptor beta chains sequenced from one sample in a study of CD8+ T cells in alopecia areata. Treatment given: oral pan-JAK inhibitor, 5-10 mg twice daily. The sequencing template was cDNA reverse transcribed from extracted RNA. Repertoires were generated with immunoSEQ multiplex PCR, while TCRdb's copy carries only in-frame clones and drops some. The sample has 75,000 to 85,000 clones, 66% seen once. The sample was CD8+ T cells sorted from blood, taken at week 24, from a patient treated with tofacitinib. The receptors come from a human donor with alopecia areata.

Note on this clone: This CDR3 is also generated by other DNA sequences in the sample. The chain employs TRBV7-9 and TRBJ1-5, with D possibly matching TRBD1 (6 bases). V was shortened by 6 bases and J by 3 bases, with 12 bases between the two germline ends. The germline V gene encodes CDR1 SEHNR and CDR2 FQNEAQ (reference sequence). The CDR3 runs 14 residues. The CDR3 nucleotides read TGTGCCAGCAGTCCTACAGGGTCCAATCAGCCCCAGCATTTT. Its translation is CASSPTGSNQPQHF. Supplemented by reference TRBV7-9 and TRBJ1-5, the full variable domain reads DTGVSQNPRHKITKRGQNVTFRCDPISEHNRLYWYRQTLGQGPEFLTYFQNEAQLEKSRLLSDRFSAERPKGSFSTLEIQRTEQGDSAMYLCASSPTGSNQPQHFGDGTRLSIL.

This clone was picked up a small number of times. V and J are TRBV28 and TRBJ1-1, with TRBD1 identical over 9 bases. This CDR3 has 16 residues. Germline trimming cut 5 bases from V and 5 bases from J; bases unmatched to any gene: 12. Germline CDR1 MDHEN, CDR2 SYDVKM. The CDR3 sequence: CASSPHGTGSGTEAFF. As DNA, the CDR3 is TGTGCCAGCAGTCCCCACGGGACAGGGAGTGGGACTGAAGCTTTCTTT.

This clone showed up just a few times. The rearrangement links TRBV19 to TRBJ1-2; the D gene is possibly TRBD1 (5 bases). Between the trimmed V and J ends, which lost 7 bases and 3 bases, there was a span of 9 bases. The germline CDR1 and CDR2 sequences are LNHDA and SQIVND (reference sequence). The CDR3 totals 12 residues. The CDR3 coding sequence is TGTGCCAGTATCGGGACCTACTATGGCTACACCTTC. It translates to CASIGTYYGYTF. The entire variable domain, with the rest obtained from reference TRBV19 and TRBJ1-2, is as follows: DGGITQSPKYLFRKEGQNVTLSCEQNLNHDAMYWYRQDPGQGLRLIYYSQIVNDFQKGDIAEGYSVSREKKESFPLTVTSAQKNPTAFYLCASIGTYYGYTFGSGTRLTVV.

The genes are TRBV30 and TRBJ2-7; TRBD2 might be the D (5 bases). The ends were cut back, 1 base at V and 6 bases at J, with 7 bases in the middle. The CDR3 totals 11 residues. Looked up from germline, CDR1 is GTSNPN and CDR2 is SVGIG (reference sequence). CDR3 bases: TGTGCCTGGAGTGGAGGGTCCGAGCAGTACTTC. Translating gives CAWSGGSEQYF.

This clone was seen a single time. J is TRBJ2-1 and V is TRBV6-6; unclear D gene. Germline CDR1 MNHNY, CDR2 SVGAGI (reference sequence). V gave up 6 bases and J gave up 9 bases, with 12 bases separating them. The CDR3 extends over 12 amino acids. The CDR3 reads CASSPPSSEQFF. The DNA of the CDR3 is TGTGCCAGCAGCCCCCCCTCCAGTGAGCAGTTCTTC.

This chain connects TRBV9 to TRBJ2-7; 7 nucleotides align to TRBD1. The CDR3 contains 15 residues. Germline V gene lookup returns CDR1 SGDLS and CDR2 YYNGEE. Trimming cost V 3 bases and J 5 bases; bases outside gene matches: 11. The CDR3: CASSAEDRRFDEQYF. CDR3 in DNA: TGTGCCAGCAGCGCTGAGGACAGGCGGTTCGACGAGCAGTACTTC.